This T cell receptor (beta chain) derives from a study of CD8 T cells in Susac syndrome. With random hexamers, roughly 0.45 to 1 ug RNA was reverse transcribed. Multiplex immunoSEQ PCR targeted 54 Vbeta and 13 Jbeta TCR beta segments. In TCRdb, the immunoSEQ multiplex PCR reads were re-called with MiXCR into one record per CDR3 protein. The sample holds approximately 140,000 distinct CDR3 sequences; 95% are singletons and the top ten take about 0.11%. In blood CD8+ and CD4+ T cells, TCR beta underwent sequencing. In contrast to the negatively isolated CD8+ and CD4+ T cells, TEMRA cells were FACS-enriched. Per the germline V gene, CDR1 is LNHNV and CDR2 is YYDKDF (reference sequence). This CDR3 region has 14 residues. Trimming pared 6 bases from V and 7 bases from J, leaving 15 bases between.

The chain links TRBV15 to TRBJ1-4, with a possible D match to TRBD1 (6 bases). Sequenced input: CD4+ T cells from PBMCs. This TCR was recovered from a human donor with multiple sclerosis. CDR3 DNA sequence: TGTGCCACCAGAACAACAGGGAAGGGTGAAAAACTGTTTTTT. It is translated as CATRTTGKGEKLFF.